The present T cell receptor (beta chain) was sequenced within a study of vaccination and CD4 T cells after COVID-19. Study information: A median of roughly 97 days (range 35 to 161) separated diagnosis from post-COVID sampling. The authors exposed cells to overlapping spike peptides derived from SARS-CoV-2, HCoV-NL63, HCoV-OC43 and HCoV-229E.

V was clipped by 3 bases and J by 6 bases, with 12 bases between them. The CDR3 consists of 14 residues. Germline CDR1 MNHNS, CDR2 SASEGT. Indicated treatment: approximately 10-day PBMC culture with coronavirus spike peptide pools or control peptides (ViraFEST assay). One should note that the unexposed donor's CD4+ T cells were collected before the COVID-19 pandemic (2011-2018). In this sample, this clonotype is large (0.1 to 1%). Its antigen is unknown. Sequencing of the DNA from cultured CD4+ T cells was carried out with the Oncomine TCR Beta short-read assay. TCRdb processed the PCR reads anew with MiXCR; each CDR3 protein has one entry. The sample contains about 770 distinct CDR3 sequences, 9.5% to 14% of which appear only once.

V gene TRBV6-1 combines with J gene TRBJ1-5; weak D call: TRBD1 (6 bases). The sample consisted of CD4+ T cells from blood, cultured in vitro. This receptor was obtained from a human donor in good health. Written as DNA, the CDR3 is TGTGCCAGCAGTGAGAGGGGGGAGGGTCAGCCCCAGCATTTT. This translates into CASSERGEGQPQHF.